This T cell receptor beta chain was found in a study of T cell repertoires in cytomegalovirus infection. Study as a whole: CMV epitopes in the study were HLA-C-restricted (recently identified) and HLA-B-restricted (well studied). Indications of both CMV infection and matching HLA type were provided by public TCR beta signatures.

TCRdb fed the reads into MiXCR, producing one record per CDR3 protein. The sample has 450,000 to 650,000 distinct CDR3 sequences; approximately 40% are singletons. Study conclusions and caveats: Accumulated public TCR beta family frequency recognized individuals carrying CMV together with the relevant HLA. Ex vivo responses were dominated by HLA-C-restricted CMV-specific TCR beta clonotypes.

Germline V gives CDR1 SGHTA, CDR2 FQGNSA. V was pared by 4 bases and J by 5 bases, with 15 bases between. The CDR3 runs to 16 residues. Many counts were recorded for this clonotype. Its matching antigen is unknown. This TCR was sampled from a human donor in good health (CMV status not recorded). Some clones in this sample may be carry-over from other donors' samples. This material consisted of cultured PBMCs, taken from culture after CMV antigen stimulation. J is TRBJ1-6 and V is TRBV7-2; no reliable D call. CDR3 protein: CASSSLGWPDNSPLHF. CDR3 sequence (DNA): TGTGCCAGCAGCTCCTTAGGGTGGCCGGATAATTCACCCCTCCACTTT.